Detailed here is one TCR beta chain. This sample is part of a study of blood T cell repertoires in COVID-19. Data came from immunoSEQ multiplex PCR; TCRdb stores just in-frame clones and leaves some out. This sample has hundreds of thousands of clones; roughly 89% occur once, and the top ten carry under 7%. Germline CDR1 reads MDHEN; CDR2 reads SYDVKM. J was trimmed by 2 bases and V by 1 base; bases with no gene match: 3. The CDR3 spans 15 residues. The TCR originated in a man aged 55 to 70 who had recovered from COVID-19. The material sequenced was peripheral blood. The chain links TRBV28 to TRBJ2-3; TRBD2 aligns across 7 bases. The CDR3 DNA follows: TGTGCCAGCAGTTTATCGGGAGGATTCACAGATACGCAGTATTTT. As protein: CASSLSGGFTDTQYF.